This T cell receptor beta chain comes out of a study of blood T cells in healthy people across ages. General study findings and limits: The recorded TCR beta diversity per million T cells decreased in a roughly linear manner with age.

Comment on this clonotype: Its antigen remains unidentified.

Alongside a J-beta primer mix, a sample-barcoded 5' primer served in a second PCR lasting 7 to 11 cycles. One entry per CDR3 protein results from TCRdb running MiXCR on the 5' RACE reads. The sample lists 1.5 million to 2 million distinct CDR3 sequences; roughly 27% were seen once. Staff drew 9 to 10 milliliters of peripheral blood from each donor. PBMCs numbering at least 6.5 million were isolated per sample. Germline V lookup: CDR1 DFQATT, CDR2 SNEGSKA (reference sequence). V dropped 2 bases and J dropped 5; count of bases not matched to a gene: 19. The CDR3 covers 18 residues. This receptor was identified in a woman in her thirties in good health. The sequencing input was blood. The V and J genes are TRBV20-1 and TRBJ2-5; 8 nucleotides line up with TRBD2. CDR3 in amino acids: CSARSVGGLGGAWETQYF. The CDR3 region has the DNA TGCAGTGCTAGATCCGTCGGGGGACTAGGGGGAGCTTGGGAGACCCAGTACTTC.